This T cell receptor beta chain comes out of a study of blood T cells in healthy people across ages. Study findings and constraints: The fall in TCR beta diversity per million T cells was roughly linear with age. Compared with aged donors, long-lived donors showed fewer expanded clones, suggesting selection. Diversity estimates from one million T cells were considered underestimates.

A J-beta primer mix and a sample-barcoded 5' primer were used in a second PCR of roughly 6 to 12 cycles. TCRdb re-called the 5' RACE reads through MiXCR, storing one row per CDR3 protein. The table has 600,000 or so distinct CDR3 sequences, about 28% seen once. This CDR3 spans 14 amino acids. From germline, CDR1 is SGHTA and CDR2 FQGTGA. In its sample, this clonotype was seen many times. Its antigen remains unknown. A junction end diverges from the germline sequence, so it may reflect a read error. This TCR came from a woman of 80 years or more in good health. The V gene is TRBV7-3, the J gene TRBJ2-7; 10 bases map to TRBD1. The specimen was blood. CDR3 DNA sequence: TGCGCCAGCAGCTTAACCGGGACAGGGGACGAGCAGTACTTC. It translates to CASSLTGTGDEQYF.